The rows below give T cell receptor beta chains drawn from one sample of a study of blood T cell repertoires in COVID-19. Libraries were prepared by immunoSEQ multiplex PCR; TCRdb keeps only in-frame clonotypes and omits some of them. The repertoire holds some 490,000 clones, with approximately 90% as singletons. The sequenced sample was PBMCs or T cells enriched from blood (not recorded which). These receptors were obtained from a woman aged 55-70 years who had recovered from COVID-19. Each CDR3 is given with its conserved first and last residue. The order of the fields is J gene, V gene, D gene, clone size, CDR3 protein, CDR3 DNA. The D gene is left open where the match is weak. A clone size is listed for some rows: how often the clone was seen (once, few, many), or a class if it is expanded.

TRBJ2-3 TRBV6-4 NA NA CASSPGWLVRGTDTQYF TGTGCCAGCTCCCCCGGGTGGCTAGTCCGGGGCACAGATACGCAGTATTTT
TRBJ2-3 TRBV30 NA NA CAYGQSTSTDTQYF TGTGCCTATGGACAGTCGACTAGCACAGATACGCAGTATTTT
TRBJ2-6 TRBV10-3 TRBD1 NA CAIGTANSGANVLTF TGTGCCATAGGGACAGCTAACTCTGGGGCCAACGTCCTGACTTTC
TRBJ1-4 TRBV5-1 NA NA CASSLGPGSPGRNEKLFF TGCGCCAGCAGCTTGGGCCCCGGGTCCCCGGGGAGGAATGAAAAACTGTTTTTT
TRBJ1-1 TRBV27 NA NA CASSLTALITEAFF TGTGCCAGCAGTTTGACAGCCCTCATCACTGAAGCTTTCTTT
TRBJ1-2 TRBV11-2 TRBD1 NA CASSLEQGKGYGYTF TGTGCCAGCAGCTTAGAACAGGGGAAAGGGTATGGCTACACCTTC
TRBJ1-5 TRBV29-1 NA NA CSVSSGTTNQPQHF TGCAGCGTTTCTTCCGGGACAACTAATCAGCCCCAGCATTTT
TRBJ1-3 TRBV5-3 TRBD1 NA CARSPGEDRVDGNTIYF TGTGCCAGAAGCCCGGGGGAGGACAGGGTCGACGGAAACACCATATATTTT
TRBJ1-4 TRBV30 NA NA CAWSYGPTNEKLFF TGTGCCTGGAGTTACGGTCCAACTAATGAAAAACTGTTTTTT
TRBJ1-1 TRBV4-1 NA NA CASSWGGGNTEAFF TGCGCCAGCAGCTGGGGAGGGGGGAACACTGAAGCTTTCTTT
TRBJ1-1 TRBV3-1/TRBV3-2 NA NA CASSQVRRGTEAFF TGTGCCAGCAGCCAAGTACGGAGGGGCACTGAAGCTTTCTTT
TRBJ2-1 TRBV13 NA NA CASRQTASYNEQFF TGTGCCAGCAGACAGACAGCATCCTACAATGAGCAGTTCTTC
TRBJ1-2 TRBV5-1 NA NA CASSLVAGSNYGYTF TGCGCCAGCAGCTTGGTGGCAGGGTCCAACTATGGCTACACCTTC
TRBJ2-3 TRBV24-1 TRBD2 NA CATSDPVGLAGTDTQYF TGTGCCACCAGTGATCCCGTCGGACTAGCGGGCACAGATACGCAGTATTTT
TRBJ2-3 TRBV27 TRBD1 NA CASNNRGASTDTQYF TGTGCCAGCAACAACAGGGGGGCGAGCACAGATACGCAGTATTTT
TRBJ2-2 TRBV18 TRBD1 NA CASSPGQGLGGELFF TGTGCCAGCTCACCGGGACAGGGCCTTGGTGGGGAGCTGTTTTTT
TRBJ1-1 TRBV5-1 NA NA CASSLTDTGNTEAFF TGCGCCAGCAGCTTGACGGACACGGGGAACACTGAAGCTTTCTTT
TRBJ1-1 TRBV6-5 NA NA CASKREVNTEAFF TGTGCCAGCAAGAGGGAAGTGAACACTGAAGCTTTCTTT
TRBJ2-7 TRBV30 NA NA CAWSVRVDGEIKPYEQYF TGTGCCTGGAGTGTAAGGGTCGACGGGGAGATTAAACCGTACGAGCAGTACTTC
TRBJ1-5 TRBV10-3 NA NA CAISESLGGLSNQPQHF TGTGCCATCAGTGAGTCCCTAGGGGGTTTGAGCAATCAGCCCCAGCATTTT
TRBJ2-7 TRBV5-5 TRBD1 NA CASTIPGTGDYEQYF TGTGCCAGCACCATCCCCGGTACAGGGGACTACGAGCAGTACTTC
TRBJ1-2 TRBV5-1 TRBD1 NA CASSDRTGGDAGYTF TGCGCCAGCAGCGACAGGACAGGGGGCGATGCCGGCTACACCTTC
TRBJ2-7 TRBV11-3 TRBD1 NA CASSERTGSYEQYF TGTGCCAGCAGCGAACGGACAGGGAGCTACGAGCAGTACTTT
TRBJ1-6 TRBV21-1 NA NA CASSKPMTSRQGLNSPLHF TGTGCCAGCAGCAAACCGATGACCTCTCGACAGGGGCTGAATTCACCCCTCCACTTT
TRBJ1-1 TRBV19 TRBD1 NA CASSIRQGRTEAFF TGTGCCAGTAGTATCCGACAGGGAAGGACTGAAGCTTTCTTT
TRBJ1-3 TRBV3-1/TRBV3-2 TRBD1 NA CASGQGGNTIYF TGTGCCAGCGGACAGGGAGGGAACACCATATATTTT
TRBJ2-5 TRBV5-6 TRBD2 NA CASSPWRETETQYF TGTGCCAGCAGCCCCTGGCGGGAGACGGAGACCCAGTACTTC
TRBJ1-4 TRBV5-1 TRBD1 NA CASSDPQGLGEKLFF TGCGCCAGCAGCGACCCACAGGGGCTGGGTGAAAAACTGTTTTTT
TRBJ2-4 TRBV11-3 NA once CASPLLGGRYF TGTGCCAGCCCCCTCTTGGGGGGACGGTACTTC
TRBJ1-1 TRBV15 NA NA CATSRDYSSNTEAFF TGTGCCACCAGCAGAGATTACTCCTCGAACACTGAAGCTTTCTTT
TRBJ2-5 TRBV10-3 NA NA CAISVERGWETQYF TGTGCCATCAGTGTCGAAAGGGGGTGGGAGACCCAGTACTTC
TRBJ2-7 TRBV6-6 NA NA CASSRGDEQYF TGTGCCAGCAGTCGGGGAGACGAGCAGTACTTC
TRBJ1-2 TRBV5-6 TRBD1 NA CASSFGDREVSGYTF TGTGCCAGCAGCTTTGGGGACAGGGAGGTCTCTGGCTACACCTTC
TRBJ1-5 TRBV5-1 NA NA CASSRLQGDQPQHF TGCGCCAGCAGCCGCCTACAGGGCGATCAGCCCCAGCATTTT
TRBJ2-5 TRBV7-9 TRBD1 NA CASSLGRTGSETQYF TGTGCCAGCAGCTTGGGACGGACAGGGTCCGAGACCCAGTACTTC
TRBJ1-2 TRBV5-1 TRBD1 NA CASSVTGTDYGYTF TGCGCCAGCAGCGTAACCGGGACAGATTATGGCTACACCTTC
TRBJ1-1 TRBV5-1 TRBD1 few CASSLQGGTGTEAFF TGCGCCAGCAGCTTGCAGGGGGGAACGGGCACTGAAGCTTTCTTT
TRBJ1-1 TRBV6-2/TRBV6-3 NA NA CASSYPGTGGKTEAFF TGTGCCAGCAGTTACCCGGGGACTGGCGGGAAGACTGAAGCTTTCTTT
TRBJ2-5 TRBV2 NA NA CASRLTGSETQYF TGTGCCAGCAGGCTGACAGGATCAGAGACCCAGTACTTC
TRBJ2-3 TRBV5-1 TRBD2 once CASRKLAGDFTDTQYF TGCGCCAGCCGAAAACTAGCGGGGGACTTCACAGATACGCAGTATTTT
TRBJ2-1 TRBV9 NA NA CASSGPAGGNEQFF TGTGCCAGCAGCGGGCCGGCTGGCGGCAATGAGCAGTTCTTC
TRBJ1-4 TRBV21-1 NA NA CASSRVRSRGRDEKLFF TGTGCCAGCAGCAGGGTAAGATCCAGGGGGCGAGATGAAAAACTGTTTTTT
TRBJ1-3 TRBV2 NA NA CASTSGTSGNTIYF TGTGCCAGCACATCAGGAACGTCTGGAAACACCATATATTTT
TRBJ1-6 TRBV5-5 NA NA CASSLAGVGSPLHF TGTGCCAGCAGCTTGGCAGGGGTAGGTTCACCCCTCCACTTT
TRBJ1-2 TRBV27 TRBD1 once CASSFGQGVHGYTF TGTGCCAGCAGTTTTGGACAGGGGGTTCATGGCTACACCTTC
TRBJ1-6 TRBV2 NA NA CASSPQGQASNSPLHF TGTGCCAGCAGCCCCCAGGGGCAAGCCAGTAATTCACCCCTCCACTTT
TRBJ1-2 TRBV7-2 TRBD1 NA CASSLGDRGWGYGYTF TGTGCCAGCAGCTTAGGTGACAGGGGCTGGGGCTATGGCTACACCTTC
TRBJ2-3 TRBV24-1 TRBD1 NA CATGQGTDTQYF TGTGCCACGGGACAGGGCACAGATACGCAGTATTTT
TRBJ2-7 TRBV2 TRBD1 NA CASGQVGQYF TGTGCCAGCGGACAGGTCGGGCAGTACTTC
TRBJ1-3 TRBV2 NA NA CASSVGASGNTIYF TGTGCCAGCAGTGTAGGGGCCTCTGGAAACACCATATATTTT
TRBJ2-1 TRBV27 NA NA CASSFRTGVYEQFF TGTGCCAGCAGTTTCCGAACGGGGGTCTATGAGCAGTTCTTC
TRBJ2-1 TRBV21-1 NA NA CASSNRDRNINEQFF TGTGCCAGCAGCAACCGGGACAGAAATATCAATGAGCAGTTCTTC
TRBJ1-2 TRBV7-2 NA NA CASSLGLGDGYTF TGTGCCAGCAGCCTTGGTCTGGGCGATGGCTACACCTTC
TRBJ1-3 TRBV28 NA NA CASSPHTVSGNTIYF TGTGCCAGCAGCCCCCATACAGTCTCTGGAAACACCATATATTTT
TRBJ1-4 TRBV5-5 NA NA CASSLASREKLFF TGTGCCAGCAGCTTGGCCTCGAGGGAAAAACTGTTTTTT
TRBJ2-5 TRBV2 TRBD2 NA CASRRTSGETETQYF TGTGCCAGCAGGCGGACTAGCGGGGAAACGGAGACCCAGTACTTC
TRBJ2-5 TRBV5-1 TRBD1 few CASSLEGAGGRETQYF TGCGCCAGCAGCTTGGAAGGGGCAGGGGGCAGGGAGACCCAGTACTTC
TRBJ2-4 TRBV7-8 NA NA CASSSRGLAKNIQYF TGTGCCAGCAGCTCCAGGGGATTAGCCAAAAACATTCAGTACTTC
TRBJ2-7 TRBV5-5 TRBD1 NA CASSFRDRAYEQYF TGTGCCAGCAGCTTCCGGGACAGGGCCTACGAGCAGTACTTC